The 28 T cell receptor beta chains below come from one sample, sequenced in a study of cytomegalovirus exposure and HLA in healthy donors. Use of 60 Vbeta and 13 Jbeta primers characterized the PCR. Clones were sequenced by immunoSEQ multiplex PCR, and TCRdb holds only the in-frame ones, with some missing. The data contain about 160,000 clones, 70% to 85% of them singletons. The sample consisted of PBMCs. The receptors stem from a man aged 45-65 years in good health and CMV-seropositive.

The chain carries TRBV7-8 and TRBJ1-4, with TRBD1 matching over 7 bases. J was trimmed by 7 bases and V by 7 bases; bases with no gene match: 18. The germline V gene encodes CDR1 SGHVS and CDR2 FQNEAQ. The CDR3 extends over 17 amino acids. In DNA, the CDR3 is TGTGCCAGCAACCCTGGTCTGACAGGGATTATTGGTGAAAAACTGTTTTTT. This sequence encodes CASNPGLTGIIGEKLFF.

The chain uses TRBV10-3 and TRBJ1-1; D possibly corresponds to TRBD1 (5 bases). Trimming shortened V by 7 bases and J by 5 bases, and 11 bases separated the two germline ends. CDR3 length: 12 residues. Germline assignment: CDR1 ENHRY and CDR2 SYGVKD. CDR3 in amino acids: CAIMGGETEAFF. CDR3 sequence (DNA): TGTGCCATCATGGGAGGGGAGACTGAAGCTTTCTTT.

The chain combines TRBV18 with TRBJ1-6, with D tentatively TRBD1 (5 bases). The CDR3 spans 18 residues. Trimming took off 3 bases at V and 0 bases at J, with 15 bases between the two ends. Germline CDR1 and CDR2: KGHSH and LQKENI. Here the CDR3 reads CASSPLDIASSYNSPLHF. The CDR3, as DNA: TGTGCCAGCTCACCTTTGGACATCGCCAGCTCCTATAATTCACCCCTCCACTTT.

CDR3 amino acids: CSVGRGVGPDTQYF. The CDR3 DNA sequence: TGCAGCGTTGGGCGGGGGGTCGGTCCAGATACGCAGTATTTT. This sequence joins TRBV29-1 and TRBJ2-3; 8 bases match TRBD2. CDR1 is SQVTM, CDR2 ANQGSEA, per germline. The CDR3 is made up of 14 amino acids. V lost 4 bases and J lost 4; bases outside the gene matches: 7.

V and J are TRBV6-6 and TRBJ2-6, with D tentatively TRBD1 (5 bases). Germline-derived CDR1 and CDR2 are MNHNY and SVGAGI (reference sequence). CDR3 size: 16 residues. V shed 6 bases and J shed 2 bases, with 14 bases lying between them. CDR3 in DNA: TGTGCCAGCAGCGACAGTGGCGTAACTGGGGCCAACGTCCTGACTTTC. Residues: CASSDSGVTGANVLTF.

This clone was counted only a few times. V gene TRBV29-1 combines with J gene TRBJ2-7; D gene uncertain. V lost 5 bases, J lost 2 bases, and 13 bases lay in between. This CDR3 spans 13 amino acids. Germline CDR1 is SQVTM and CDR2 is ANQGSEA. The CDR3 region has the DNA TGCAGCGTTAGTCAGTTTCCTCCCTACGAGCAGTACTTC. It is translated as CSVSQFPPYEQYF.

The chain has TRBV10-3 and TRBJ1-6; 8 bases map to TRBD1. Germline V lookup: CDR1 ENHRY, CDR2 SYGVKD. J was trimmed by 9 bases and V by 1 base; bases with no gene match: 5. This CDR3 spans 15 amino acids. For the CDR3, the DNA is TGTGCCATCAGTGAGTTGCAGGGGGCGAGTTCACCCCTCCACTTT. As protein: CAISELQGASSPLHF.

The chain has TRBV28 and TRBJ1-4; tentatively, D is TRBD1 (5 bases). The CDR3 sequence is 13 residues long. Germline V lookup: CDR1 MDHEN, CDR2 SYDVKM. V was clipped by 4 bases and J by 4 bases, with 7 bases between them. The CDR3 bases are TGTGCCAGCAGTTCACAGGTTAATGAAAAACTGTTTTTT. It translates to CASSSQVNEKLFF.

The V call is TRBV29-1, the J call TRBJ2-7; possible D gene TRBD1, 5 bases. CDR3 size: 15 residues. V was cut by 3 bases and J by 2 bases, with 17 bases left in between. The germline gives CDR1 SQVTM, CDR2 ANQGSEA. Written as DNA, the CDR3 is TGCAGCGTTGACAGAGGAGCAGGGCTTCCCTACGAGCAGTACTTC. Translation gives CSVDRGAGLPYEQYF.

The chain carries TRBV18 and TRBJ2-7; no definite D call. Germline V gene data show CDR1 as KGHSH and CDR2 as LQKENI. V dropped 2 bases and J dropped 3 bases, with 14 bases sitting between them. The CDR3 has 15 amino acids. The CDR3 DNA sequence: TGTGCCAGCTCACCATCTGGGCCCCCAAACTACGAGCAGTACTTC. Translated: CASSPSGPPNYEQYF. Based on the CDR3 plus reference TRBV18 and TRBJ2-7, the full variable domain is NAGVMQNPRHLVRRRGQEARLRCSPMKGHSHVYWYRQLPEEGLKFMVYLQKENIIDESGMPKERFSAEFPKEGPSILRIQQVVRGDSAAYFCASSPSGPPNYEQYFGPGTRLTVT.

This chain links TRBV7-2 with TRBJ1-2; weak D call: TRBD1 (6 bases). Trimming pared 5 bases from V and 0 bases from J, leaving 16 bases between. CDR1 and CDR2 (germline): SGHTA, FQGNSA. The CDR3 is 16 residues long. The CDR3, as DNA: TGTGCCAGCAGCACACCGAACAGGGTTTCTAACTATGGCTACACCTTC. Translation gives CASSTPNRVSNYGYTF.

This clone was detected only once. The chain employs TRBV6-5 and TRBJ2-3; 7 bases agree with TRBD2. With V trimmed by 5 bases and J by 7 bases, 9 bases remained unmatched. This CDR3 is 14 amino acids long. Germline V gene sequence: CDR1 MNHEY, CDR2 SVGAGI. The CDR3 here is CASSTRDSGNTQYF. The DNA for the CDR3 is TGTGCCAGCAGTACAAGAGACAGCGGGAATACGCAGTATTTT.

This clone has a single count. CDR3 sequence: CASSLSGGQSNYGYTF. The CDR3 region has the DNA TGTGCCAGCAGCTTGTCAGGGGGGCAGTCTAACTATGGCTACACCTTC. This chain uses TRBV7-2 with TRBJ1-2, with TRBD1 matching 7 bases. Germline loops: CDR1 SGHTA, CDR2 FQGNSA. The junction had 7 bases not matched to a gene; V was cut back by 3 bases and J by 0 bases. This CDR3 has 16 amino acids. Full variable domain (rest looked up from reference TRBV7-2 and TRBJ1-2): GAGVSQSPSNKVTEKGKDVELRCDPISGHTALYWYRQSLGQGLEFLIYFQGNSAPDKSGLPSDRFSAERTGGSVSTLTIQRTQQEDSAVYLCASSLSGGQSNYGYTFGSGTRLTVV.

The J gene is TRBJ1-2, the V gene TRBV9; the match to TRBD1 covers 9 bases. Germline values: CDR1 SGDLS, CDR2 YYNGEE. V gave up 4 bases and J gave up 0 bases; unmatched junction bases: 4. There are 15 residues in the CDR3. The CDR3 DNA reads TGTGCCAGCAGCCCACAGGGGGCGGCTAACTATGGCTACACCTTC. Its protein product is CASSPQGAANYGYTF.

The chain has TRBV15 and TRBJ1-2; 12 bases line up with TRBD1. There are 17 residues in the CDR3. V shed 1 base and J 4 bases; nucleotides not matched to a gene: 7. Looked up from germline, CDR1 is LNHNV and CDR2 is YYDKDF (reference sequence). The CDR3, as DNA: TGTGCCACCAGCAGAGGCCAGGGACAGGGGGCAATCTATGGCTACACCTTC. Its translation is CATSRGQGQGAIYGYTF.

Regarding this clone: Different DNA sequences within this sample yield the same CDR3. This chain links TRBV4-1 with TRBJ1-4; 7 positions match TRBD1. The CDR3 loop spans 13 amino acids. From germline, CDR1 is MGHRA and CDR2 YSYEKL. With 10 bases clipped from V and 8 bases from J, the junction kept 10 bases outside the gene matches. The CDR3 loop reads CATRAGGEEKLFF. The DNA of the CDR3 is TGCGCCACCCGGGCAGGGGGAGAAGAAAAACTGTTTTTT.

The CDR3 sequence: CASSFSGVTEAFF. CDR3 coding DNA: TGTGCCAGCAGCTTTTCAGGGGTGACTGAAGCTTTCTTT. V gene TRBV5-5 combines with J gene TRBJ1-1, with D maybe TRBD1 (6 bases). The CDR3 is 13 residues long. Germline CDR1 SGHKS, CDR2 YYEKEE (reference sequence). The V end lost 2 bases, the J end lost 5 bases, and 10 bases lay between the germline ends.

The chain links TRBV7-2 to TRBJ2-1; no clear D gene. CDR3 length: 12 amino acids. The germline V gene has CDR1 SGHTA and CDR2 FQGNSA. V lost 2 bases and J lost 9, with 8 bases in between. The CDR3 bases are TGTGCCAGCAGCTTACTCAACAGTGAGCAGTTCTTC. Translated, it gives CASSLLNSEQFF.

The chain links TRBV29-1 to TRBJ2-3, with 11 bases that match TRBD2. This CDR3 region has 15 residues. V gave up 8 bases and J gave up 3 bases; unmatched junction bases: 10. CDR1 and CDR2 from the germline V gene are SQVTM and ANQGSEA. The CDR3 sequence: CSSLTSGGATDTQYF. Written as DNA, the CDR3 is TGCAGCTCACTAACTAGCGGGGGAGCGACAGATACGCAGTATTTT.

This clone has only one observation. The CDR3: CASSQDVQGAFAGANVLTF. CDR3 nucleotides: TGCGCCAGCAGCCAAGATGTTCAGGGGGCTTTTGCTGGGGCCAACGTCCTGACTTTC. The V and J genes are TRBV4-3 and TRBJ2-6, with TRBD1 matching 8 bases. Per germline, CDR1 LGHNA and CDR2 YSLEER. The V and J ends lost 0 bases and 2 bases, in that order; junction bases with no gene match: 9. The CDR3 is made up of 19 amino acids.

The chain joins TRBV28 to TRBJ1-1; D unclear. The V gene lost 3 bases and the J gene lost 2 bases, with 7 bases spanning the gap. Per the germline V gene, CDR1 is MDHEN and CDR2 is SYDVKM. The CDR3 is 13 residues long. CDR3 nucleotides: TGTGCCAGCAGTTTGGCCAGTAACACTGAAGCTTTCTTT. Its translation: CASSLASNTEAFF.

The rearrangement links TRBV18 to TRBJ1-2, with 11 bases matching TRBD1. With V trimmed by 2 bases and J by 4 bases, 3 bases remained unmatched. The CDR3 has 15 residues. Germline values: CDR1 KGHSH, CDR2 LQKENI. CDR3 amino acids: CASSPGTGGGYGYTF. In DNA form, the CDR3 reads TGTGCCAGCTCACCAGGGACAGGGGGAGGCTATGGCTACACCTTC.

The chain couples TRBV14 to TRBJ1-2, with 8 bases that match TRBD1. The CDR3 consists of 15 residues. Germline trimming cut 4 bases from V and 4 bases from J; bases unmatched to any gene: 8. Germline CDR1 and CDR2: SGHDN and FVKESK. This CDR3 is CASSLVTGVSYGYTF. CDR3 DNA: TGTGCCAGCAGCCTTGTGACAGGGGTGAGCTATGGCTACACCTTC.

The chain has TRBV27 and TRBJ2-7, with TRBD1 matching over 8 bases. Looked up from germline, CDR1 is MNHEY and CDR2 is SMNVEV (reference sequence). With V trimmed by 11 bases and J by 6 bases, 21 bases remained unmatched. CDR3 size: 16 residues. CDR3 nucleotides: TGTGCCGTGCAACTTTTCGGGGCAGGGGGCTTGAGCGAGCAGTACTTC. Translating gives CAVQLFGAGGLSEQYF.

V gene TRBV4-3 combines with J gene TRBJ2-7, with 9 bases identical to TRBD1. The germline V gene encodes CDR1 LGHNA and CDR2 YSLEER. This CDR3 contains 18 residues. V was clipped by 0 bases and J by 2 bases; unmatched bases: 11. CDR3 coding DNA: TGCGCCAGCAGCCAAGATCTTATTTCCGGGACAGGGACCTACGAGCAGTACTTC. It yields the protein CASSQDLISGTGTYEQYF.

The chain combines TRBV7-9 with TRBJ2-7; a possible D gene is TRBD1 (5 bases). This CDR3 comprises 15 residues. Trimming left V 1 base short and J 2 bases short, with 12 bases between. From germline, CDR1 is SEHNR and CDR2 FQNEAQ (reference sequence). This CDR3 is CASSLDRGQTYEQYF. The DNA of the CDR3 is TGTGCCAGCAGCTTAGATAGGGGTCAAACCTACGAGCAGTACTTC.

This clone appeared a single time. CDR3 protein: CASRWSYEQYF. The CDR3, as DNA: TGTGCCAGCAGGTGGAGCTACGAGCAGTACTTC. The J gene is TRBJ2-5, the V gene TRBV2, with D hard to call. The J call could be wrong; TRBJ2-7 is a better fit for the DNA end. The germline CDR1 and CDR2 sequences are SNHLY and FYNNEI. The CDR3 spans 11 residues.

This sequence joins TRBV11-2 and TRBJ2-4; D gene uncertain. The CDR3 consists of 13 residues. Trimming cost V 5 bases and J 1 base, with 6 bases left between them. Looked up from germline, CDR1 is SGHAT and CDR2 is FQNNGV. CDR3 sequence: CASSRVAKNIQYF. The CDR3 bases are TGTGCCAGCAGCCGAGTGGCCAAAAACATTCAGTACTTC. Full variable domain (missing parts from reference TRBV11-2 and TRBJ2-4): EAGVAQSPRYKIIEKRQSVAFWCNPISGHATLYWYQQILGQGPKLLIQFQNNGVVDDSQLPKDRFSAERLKGVDSTLKIQPAKLEDSAVYLCASSRVAKNIQYFGAGTRLSVL.